This TCR beta chain comes out of a study of cytomegalovirus exposure and HLA in healthy donors. V was trimmed by 0 bases and J by 7 bases, leaving 6 bases between them. The CDR3 extends over 12 amino acids. CDR1 LGHNA and CDR2 YNFKEQ come from the germline V gene. The primer mix had 60 Vbeta and 13 Jbeta primers. Clones were read by immunoSEQ multiplex PCR, and TCRdb kept only the in-frame ones, dropping some. The sample has more than 150,000 clones, roughly 87% seen once; the top ten hold over 0.2%. Sample: PBMCs. The chain combines TRBV4-2 with TRBJ2-5; D perhaps matches TRBD1 (5 bases). This receptor was identified in a girl less than two years old in good health and CMV-seronegative. The CDR3 nucleotides are TGTGCCAGCAGCCAAGACCAGGGGACCCAGTACTTC. Amino acids: CASSQDQGTQYF.